This TCR beta chain emerged from a study of sequential checkpoint blockade in melanoma. Study as a whole: Arm A got nivolumab then ipilimumab; arm B the reverse, 1:1. Both treatment sequences were followed by maintenance nivolumab.

TCRdb's table, derived via immunoSEQ multiplex PCR, lists solely in-frame clones and lacks some. This table holds 15,000 to 20,000 clones, about 50% found once. This clone was observed a handful of times. Between the trimmed V and J ends, which lost 5 bases and 6 bases, there was a span of 26 bases. This CDR3 has 17 residues. The treatment is: randomized to nivolumab then ipilimumab (arm A) or the reverse (arm B). None of the patients previously received DNA-damaging chemotherapy. PBMC sorting kept live CD3+CD8+ cells without CD19 or CD56. This TCR came from a human donor with melanoma. The chain combines TRBV7-1 with TRBJ2-7; D not certain. TRBV7-1 counts as an open reading frame of uncertain function. This sample comprised CD8+ T cells sorted from blood (inferred from file names), obtained from a patient given nivolumab and ipilimumab in sequence. The CDR3 is CASSQRGNIPSRGEQYF. The DNA of the CDR3 is TGTGCCAGCAGCCAGAGAGGAAACATCCCAAGTCGAGGCGAGCAGTACTTC.